This T cell receptor beta chain stems from a study of blood T cell repertoires in COVID-19 (dated by TCRdb to 2020 to 2021). About the investigation overall: Samples from collaborators originated in the United States, Italy and Spain and spanned both the acute and convalescent phases of COVID-19. The prospective study material was composed of cDNA or gDNA derived from T cells, B-cell-depleted T cells, or PBMCs. Deeply sampled blood TCRbeta repertoires from subjects exposed to, actively infected with, or recovered from COVID-19 were included in the dataset. The repertoires were made available in a free public database intended to serve as a resource for research on the immune response to SARS-CoV-2. The samples were drawn from the first 160 participants of the ongoing ImmuneRACE study and from 1,254 subjects provided by 6 global collaborators. Nearly every sample came with metadata listing a de-identified subject ID, COVID-19 status, age in years and sex. Where available, HLA class I and class II types were taken from metadata supplied by the sample provider and were not determined by assay-based typing.

TCRbeta CDR3 regions were amplified from genomic DNA by means of the immunoSEQ Assay, a bias-controlled multiplex PCR. From the authors' description of their analysis: Within the assay, amplification of reference gene primers was used to estimate how many nucleated cells each sample contained. To quantify the absolute abundance of each unique TCRbeta CDR3 rearrangement, sequence reads were collapsed and filtered. For each sample, productive Simpson clonality was calculated by taking the square root of Simpson's diversity index across productive rearrangements. TCRdb mirrors the immuneACCESS table, restricted to in-frame sequences. Some clones are absent from its copies; in checked studies, under half trace to an unresolved V gene, and the reason for the others is unknown. V, J and clone size were drawn from that table, and D and trimming were deduced from the DNA. The sample table contains 160,000 or so clones; only one count was recorded for roughly nine tenths of them. The ten largest make up approximately 2.9% of the sample.

The research as a whole found: How much clinical and demographic metadata was included differed by source and by participant, and the metadata was provided uncurated.

Comments on this clone: Its recognized antigen is unknown. No base-level quality is on record; no much larger clone is a single base apart.

The collaborating institutions used their own protocols to collect whole blood in K2EDTA tubes. For TCRbeta analysis, collaborators shipped samples as frozen whole blood, isolated PBMCs, or DNA extracted from either of those sample types. Sequenced input: peripheral blood. The TCR was taken from a man between 60 and 70 years old with acute or convalescent COVID-19.

The CDR3 region: CASSFSYNEQFF. The DNA reads as follows: TGTGCCAGCAGTTTTTCTTACAATGAGCAGTTCTTC. The chain is made from TRBV12-3 or TRBV12-4 and TRBJ2-1; the D segment cannot be called with confidence. The CDR3 sequence holds 12 residues, the cysteine and phenylalanine included. Only the CDR3 portion is preserved as DNA: 36 bases, with reading frame beginning at the first base. V is clipped by 3 bases and J by 4 bases, and the sequence between their germline boundaries is 4 bases long.